This TCR beta chain was captured in a study of blood T cell repertoires in COVID-19. Across the study: Collection of acute and convalescent COVID-19 samples took place in the United States, Italy and Spain. In each case, the material was cDNA or gDNA derived from T cells, B-cell-depleted T cells, or PBMCs.

V shed 6 bases and J 3 bases; nucleotides not matched to a gene: 13. The germline CDR1 and CDR2 sequences are MGHRA and YSYEKL. CDR3 length: 16 amino acids. The data were produced by immunoSEQ multiplex PCR, yet TCRdb's version contains in-frame clones alone and is incomplete. The sample contains 100,000 or so clones, 70% to 90% of which appear only once. The chain links TRBV4-1 to TRBJ2-7, with 8 bases aligning to TRBD1. The origin of this receptor is a woman aged 25-40 years with acute or convalescent COVID-19. What was sequenced was peripheral blood. The CDR3, as DNA: TGCGCCAGCAGTCCCGACAGGGGTCCACCGGACTACGAGCAGTACTTC. Protein product: CASSPDRGPPDYEQYF.